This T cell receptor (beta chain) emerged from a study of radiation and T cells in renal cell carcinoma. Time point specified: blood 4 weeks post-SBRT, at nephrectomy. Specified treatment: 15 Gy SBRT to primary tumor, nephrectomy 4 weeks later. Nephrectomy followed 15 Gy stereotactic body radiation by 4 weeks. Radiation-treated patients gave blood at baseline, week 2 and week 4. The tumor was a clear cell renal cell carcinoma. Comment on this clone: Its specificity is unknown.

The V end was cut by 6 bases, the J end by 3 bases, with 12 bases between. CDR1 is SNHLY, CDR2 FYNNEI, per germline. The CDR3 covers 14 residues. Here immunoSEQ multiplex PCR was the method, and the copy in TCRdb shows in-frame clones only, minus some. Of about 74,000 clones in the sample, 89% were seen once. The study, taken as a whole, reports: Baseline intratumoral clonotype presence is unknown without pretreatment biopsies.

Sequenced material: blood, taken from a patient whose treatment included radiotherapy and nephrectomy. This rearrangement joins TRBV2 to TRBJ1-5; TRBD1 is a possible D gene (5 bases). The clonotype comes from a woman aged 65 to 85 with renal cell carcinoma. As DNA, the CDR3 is TGTGCCAGCAGCCGGGACGGCTCCAATCAGCCCCAGCATTTT. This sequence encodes CASSRDGSNQPQHF.